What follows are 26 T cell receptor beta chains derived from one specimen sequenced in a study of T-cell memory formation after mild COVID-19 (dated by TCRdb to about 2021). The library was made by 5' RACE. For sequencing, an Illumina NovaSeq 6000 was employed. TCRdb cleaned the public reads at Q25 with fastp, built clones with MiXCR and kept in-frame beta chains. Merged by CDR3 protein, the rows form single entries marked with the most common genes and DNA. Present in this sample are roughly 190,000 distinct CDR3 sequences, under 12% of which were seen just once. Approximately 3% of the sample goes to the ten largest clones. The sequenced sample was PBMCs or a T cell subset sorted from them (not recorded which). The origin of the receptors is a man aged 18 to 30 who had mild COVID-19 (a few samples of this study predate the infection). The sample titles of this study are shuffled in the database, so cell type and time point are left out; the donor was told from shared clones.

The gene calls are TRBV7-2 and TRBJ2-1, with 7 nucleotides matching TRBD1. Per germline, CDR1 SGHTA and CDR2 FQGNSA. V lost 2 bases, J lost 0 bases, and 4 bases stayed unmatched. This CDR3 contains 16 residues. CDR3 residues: CASSLPPGGSYNEQFF. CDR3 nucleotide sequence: TGTGCCAGCAGCTTACCTCCAGGGGGCTCCTACAATGAGCAGTTCTTC.

CDR3 bases: TGTGCCAGCTCACCTCAAACAGGGAGTTGGGGCTATGGCTACACCTTC. It encodes CASSPQTGSWGYGYTF. The chain has TRBV18 and TRBJ1-2; maybe TRBD1 (6 bases). The CDR3 sequence is 16 residues long. Germline lookup yields CDR1 KGHSH and CDR2 LQKENI. V was cut by 3 bases and J by 4 bases, with 18 bases left in between.

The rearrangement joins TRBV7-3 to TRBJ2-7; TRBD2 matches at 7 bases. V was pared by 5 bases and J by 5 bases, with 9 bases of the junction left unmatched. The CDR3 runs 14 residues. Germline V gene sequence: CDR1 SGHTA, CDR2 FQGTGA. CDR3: CASSPTGGRNEQYF. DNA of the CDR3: TGTGCCAGCAGCCCGACCGGGGGGAGAAACGAGCAGTACTTC.

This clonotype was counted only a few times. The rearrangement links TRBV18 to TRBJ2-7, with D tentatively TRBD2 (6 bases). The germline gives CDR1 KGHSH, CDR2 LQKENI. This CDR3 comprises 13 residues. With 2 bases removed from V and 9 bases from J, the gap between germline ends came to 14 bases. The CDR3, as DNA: TGTGCCAGCTCACCAGGGACTTTGTATGGGCAGTACTTC. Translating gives CASSPGTLYGQYF.

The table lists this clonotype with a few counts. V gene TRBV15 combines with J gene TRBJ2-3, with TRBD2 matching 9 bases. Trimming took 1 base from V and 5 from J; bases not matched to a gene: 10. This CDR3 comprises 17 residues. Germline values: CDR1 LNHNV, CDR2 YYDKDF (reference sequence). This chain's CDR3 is CATSRGTGAGGLDTQYF. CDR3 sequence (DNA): TGTGCCACCAGCAGAGGGACCGGAGCGGGGGGTTTAGATACGCAGTATTTT.

The CDR3 sequence: CASSSLTVANSPLHF. The CDR3 DNA is TGTGCCAGCAGCTCCTTGACAGTCGCTAATTCACCCCTCCACTTT. The chain combines TRBV5-4 with TRBJ1-6, with D possibly being TRBD1 (5 bases). The V and J ends lost 3 bases and 6 bases respectively, with 13 bases between them. CDR1 is SGHNT and CDR2 is YYREEE in the germline V gene (reference sequence). This CDR3 has 15 amino acids.

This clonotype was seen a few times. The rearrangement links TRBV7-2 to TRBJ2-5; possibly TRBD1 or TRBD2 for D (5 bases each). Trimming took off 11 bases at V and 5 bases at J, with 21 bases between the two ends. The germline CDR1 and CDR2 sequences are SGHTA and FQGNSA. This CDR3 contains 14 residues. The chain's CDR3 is CASRDPGTLETQYF. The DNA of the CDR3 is TGTGCCTCCCGGGACCCAGGAACCCTCGAGACCCAGTACTTC.

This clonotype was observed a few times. CDR3 sequence (DNA): TGTGCCAGCAGCTCCCGGGACAGGGGGATTCCTTTCTACGAGCAGTACGTC. This codes for CASSSRDRGIPFYEQYV. V gene TRBV4-2 combines with J gene TRBJ2-7; TRBD1 aligns across 11 bases. V dropped 5 bases and J dropped 3; count of bases not matched to a gene: 12. Germline-derived CDR1 and CDR2 are LGHNA and YNFKEQ. The CDR3 spans 17 residues.

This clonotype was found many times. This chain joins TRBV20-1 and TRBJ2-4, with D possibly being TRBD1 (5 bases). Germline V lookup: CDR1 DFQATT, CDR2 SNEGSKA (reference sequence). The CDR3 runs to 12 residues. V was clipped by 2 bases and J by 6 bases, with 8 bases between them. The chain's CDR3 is CSARPQGNIQYF. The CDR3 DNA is TGCAGTGCTAGACCCCAGGGAAACATTCAGTACTTC.

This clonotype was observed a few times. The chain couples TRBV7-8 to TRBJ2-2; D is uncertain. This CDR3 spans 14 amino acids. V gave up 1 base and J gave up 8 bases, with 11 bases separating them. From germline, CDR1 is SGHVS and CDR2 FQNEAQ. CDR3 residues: CASSLGGLGGELFF. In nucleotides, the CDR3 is TGTGCCAGCAGCTTAGGCGGATTGGGAGGGGAGCTGTTTTTT.

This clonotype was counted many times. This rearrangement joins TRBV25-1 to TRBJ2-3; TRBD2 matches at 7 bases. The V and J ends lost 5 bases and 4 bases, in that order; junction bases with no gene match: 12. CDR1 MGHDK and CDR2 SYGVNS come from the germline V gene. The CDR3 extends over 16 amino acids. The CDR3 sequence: CASSSGVTRGADTQYF. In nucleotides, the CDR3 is TGTGCCAGCAGTAGCGGGGTTACCCGGGGGGCAGATACGCAGTATTTT. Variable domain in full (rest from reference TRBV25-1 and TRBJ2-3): EADIYQTPRYLVIGTGKKITLECSQTMGHDKMYWYQQDPGMELHLIHYSYGVNSTEKGDLSSESTVSRIRTEHFPLTLESARPSHTSQYLCASSSGVTRGADTQYFGPGTRLTVL.

The chain's CDR3 is CSASSTNTEAFF. The CDR3 nucleotides read TGCAGTGCTAGCAGCACGAACACTGAAGCTTTCTTT. This chain joins TRBV20-1 and TRBJ1-1; D is ambiguous. The CDR3 is 12 amino acids. Germline-derived CDR1 and CDR2 are DFQATT and SNEGSKA (reference sequence). Trimming shortened V by 3 bases and J by 1 base, and 6 bases separated the two germline ends.

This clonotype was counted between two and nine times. The CDR3 DNA sequence: TGCGCCAGCAGTCGACCAAAAGCGGACTTAGCGGGGGGCCAAGAGACCCAGTACTTC. The encoded protein is CASSRPKADLAGGQETQYF. The chain uses TRBV23-1 and TRBJ2-5, with 10 positions matching TRBD2. TRBV23-1 is noted as an ORF with a role that remains uncertain. V trimming: 4 bases; J trimming: 1 base; junction bases outside the gene matches: 15. This CDR3 region has 19 residues.

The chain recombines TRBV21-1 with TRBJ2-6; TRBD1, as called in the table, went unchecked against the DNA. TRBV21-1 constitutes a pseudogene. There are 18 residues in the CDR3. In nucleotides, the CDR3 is TGTGCCAGCAGCCCCCCCTTGGGAGAAGGCTCTGGGGCCAACGTCCTGACTTTC. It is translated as CASSPPLGEGSGANVLTF.

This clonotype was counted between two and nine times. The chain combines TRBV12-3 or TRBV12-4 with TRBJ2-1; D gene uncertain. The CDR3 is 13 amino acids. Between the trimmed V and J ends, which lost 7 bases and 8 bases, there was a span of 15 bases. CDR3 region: CASTLSNWDEQFF. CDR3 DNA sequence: TGTGCCAGCACCCTATCAAATTGGGATGAGCAGTTCTTC.

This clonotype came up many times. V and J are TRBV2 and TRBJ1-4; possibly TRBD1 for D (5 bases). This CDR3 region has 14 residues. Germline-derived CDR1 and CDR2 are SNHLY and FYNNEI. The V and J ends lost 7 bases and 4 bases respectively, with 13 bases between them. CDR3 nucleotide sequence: TGTGCCAGCAAACGGGACGTACATAATGAAAAACTGTTTTTT. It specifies CASKRDVHNEKLFF.

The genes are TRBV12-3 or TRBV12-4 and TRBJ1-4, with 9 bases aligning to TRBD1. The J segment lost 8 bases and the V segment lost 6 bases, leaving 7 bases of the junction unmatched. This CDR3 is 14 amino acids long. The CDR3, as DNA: TGTGCCAGCAGATCGAGACAGGGGGACGAAAAACTGTTTTTT. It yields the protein CASRSRQGDEKLFF.

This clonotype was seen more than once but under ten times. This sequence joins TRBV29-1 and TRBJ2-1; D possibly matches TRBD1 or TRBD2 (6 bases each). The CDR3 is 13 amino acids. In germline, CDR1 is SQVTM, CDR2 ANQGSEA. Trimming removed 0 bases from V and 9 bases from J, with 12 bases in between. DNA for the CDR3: TGCAGCGTTGAAGATAGAGGGGGGACTGAGCAGTTCTTC. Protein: CSVEDRGGTEQFF.

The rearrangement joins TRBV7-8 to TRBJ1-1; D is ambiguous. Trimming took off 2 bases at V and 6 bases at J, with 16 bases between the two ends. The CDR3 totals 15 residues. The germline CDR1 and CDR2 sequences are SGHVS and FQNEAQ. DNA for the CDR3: TGTGCCAGCAGCTTATACATAAGTGGGCAACCTGAAGCTTTCTTT. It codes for CASSLYISGQPEAFF.

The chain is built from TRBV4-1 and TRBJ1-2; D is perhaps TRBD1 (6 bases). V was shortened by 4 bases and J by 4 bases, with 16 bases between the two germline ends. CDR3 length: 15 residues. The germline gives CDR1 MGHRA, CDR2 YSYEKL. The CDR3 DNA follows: TGCGCCAGCAGCCTAGCTGGGGGGGCCCCCTATGGCTACACCTTC. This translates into CASSLAGGAPYGYTF.

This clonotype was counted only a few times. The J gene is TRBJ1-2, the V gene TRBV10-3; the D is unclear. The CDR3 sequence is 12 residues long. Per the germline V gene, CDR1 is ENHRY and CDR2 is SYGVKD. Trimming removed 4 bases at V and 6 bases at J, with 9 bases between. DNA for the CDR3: TGTGCCATCAGTGCAAACCTCGATGGCTACACCTTC. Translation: CAISANLDGYTF.

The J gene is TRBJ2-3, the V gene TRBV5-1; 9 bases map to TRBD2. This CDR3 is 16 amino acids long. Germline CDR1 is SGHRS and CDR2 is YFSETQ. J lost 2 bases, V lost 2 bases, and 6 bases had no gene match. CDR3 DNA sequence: TGCGCCAGCAGCTTCGGGACTAGCATGTTCACAGATACGCAGTATTTT. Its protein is CASSFGTSMFTDTQYF.

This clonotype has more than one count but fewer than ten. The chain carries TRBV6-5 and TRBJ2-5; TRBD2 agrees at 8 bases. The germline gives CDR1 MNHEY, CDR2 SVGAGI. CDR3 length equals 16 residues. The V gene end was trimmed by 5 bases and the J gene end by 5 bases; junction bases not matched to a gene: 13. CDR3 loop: CASSPSTGGGSETQYF. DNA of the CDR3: TGTGCCAGCAGTCCGTCTACTGGCGGGGGGTCTGAGACCCAGTACTTC.

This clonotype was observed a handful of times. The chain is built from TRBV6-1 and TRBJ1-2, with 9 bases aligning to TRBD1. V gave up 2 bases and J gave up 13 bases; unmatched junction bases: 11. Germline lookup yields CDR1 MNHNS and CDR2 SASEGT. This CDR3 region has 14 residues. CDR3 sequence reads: CASSESGQGIRRTF. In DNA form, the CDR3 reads TGTGCCAGCAGTGAATCGGGACAGGGAATTAGGCGCACCTTC.

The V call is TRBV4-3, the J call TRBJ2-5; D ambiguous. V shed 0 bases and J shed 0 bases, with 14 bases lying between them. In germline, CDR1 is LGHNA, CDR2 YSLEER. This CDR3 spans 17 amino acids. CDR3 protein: CASSQDKAPSYQETQYF. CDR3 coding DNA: TGCGCCAGCAGCCAAGATAAGGCTCCCTCGTACCAAGAGACCCAGTACTTC.

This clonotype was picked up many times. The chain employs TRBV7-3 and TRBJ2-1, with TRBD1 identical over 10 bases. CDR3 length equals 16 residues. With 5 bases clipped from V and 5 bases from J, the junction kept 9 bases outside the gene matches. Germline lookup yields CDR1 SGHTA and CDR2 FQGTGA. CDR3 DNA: TGTGCCAGCAGCCGGGGCGGGACAGGGGTGGACAATGAGCAGTTCTTC. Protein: CASSRGGTGVDNEQFF.